The 23 T cell receptor beta chains reported below all come from one sample, sequenced in a study of blood T cell repertoires in COVID-19. Only in-frame clones appear in the TCRdb table, and some are missing; sequencing was by immunoSEQ multiplex PCR. The table lists about 230,000 clones, 80% to 85% of them singletons, with approximately 4% in the top ten. Sequencing was carried out using peripheral blood. Every receptor here comes from a man aged 50 or older with active or convalescent COVID-19.

For this clone: This same CDR3 is encoded by further DNA sequences in the sample. The CDR3: CASSMGRGTEAFF. CDR3 in DNA: TGTGCCAGTAGTATGGGCCGGGGCACTGAAGCTTTCTTT. V gene TRBV19 combines with J gene TRBJ1-1; D not certain. The CDR3 loop spans 13 amino acids. Deletions cut 3 bases from V and 4 bases from J, with 9 bases between. CDR1 is LNHDA and CDR2 is SQIVND in the germline V gene (reference sequence).

This chain uses TRBV5-4 with TRBJ2-1, with D perhaps matching TRBD2 (7 bases). CDR1 and CDR2 (germline): SGHNT, YYREEE (reference sequence). Trimming took off 1 base at V and 5 bases at J, with 13 bases between the two ends. CDR3 size: 15 residues. The CDR3 DNA reads as TGTGCCAGCAGCTTGTCCGGGGGGCCGCACAATGAGCAGTTCTTC. Translated, it gives CASSLSGGPHNEQFF.

The chain is built from TRBV7-9 and TRBJ1-3; weak D call: TRBD1 (6 bases). Germline CDR1 SEHNR, CDR2 FQNEAQ (reference sequence). The CDR3 length is 15 residues. V was trimmed by 5 bases and J by 0 bases, leaving 11 bases between them. CDR3 sequence (DNA): TGTGCCAGCAGCCAGGACAGCCCCTCTGGAAACACCATATATTTT. This codes for CASSQDSPSGNTIYF.

The V and J genes are TRBV19 and TRBJ2-4, with 8 bases that match TRBD1. With V trimmed by 6 bases and J by 1 base, 5 bases remained unmatched. This CDR3 has 15 amino acids. The germline V gene has CDR1 LNHDA and CDR2 SQIVND (reference sequence). The CDR3 is CASSPDRVAKNIQYF. As DNA, the CDR3 is TGTGCCAGTAGCCCGGACAGGGTGGCCAAAAACATTCAGTACTTC.

This chain uses TRBV7-3 with TRBJ2-1; 10 nucleotides match TRBD2. V dropped 4 bases and J dropped 5; count of bases not matched to a gene: 5. Germline assignment: CDR1 SGHTA and CDR2 FQGTGA. The CDR3 is 15 residues long. Written as DNA, the CDR3 is TGTGCCAGCAGCTCCAGCGGGGGGGCCCACAATGAGCAGTTCTTC. As protein: CASSSSGGAHNEQFF.

The rearrangement uses TRBV5-1 and TRBJ2-1; possible D gene TRBD2, 5 bases. This CDR3 is built from 13 residues. With 2 bases removed from V and 3 bases from J, the gap between germline ends came to 6 bases. Germline values: CDR1 SGHRS, CDR2 YFSETQ. The CDR3, as DNA: TGCGCCAGCAGCTTACTAGACTACAATGAGCAGTTCTTC. Encoded protein: CASSLLDYNEQFF.

The chain carries TRBV30 and TRBJ1-2, with TRBD1 matching over 9 bases. The CDR3 length is 13 residues. Germline V gene data show CDR1 as GTSNPN and CDR2 as SVGIG (reference sequence). Unmatched junction bases numbered 8, after V lost 8 bases and J lost 4 bases. This CDR3 is CATPTGGAYGYTF. The CDR3 nucleotides are TGTGCCACCCCGACAGGGGGGGCCTATGGCTACACCTTC.

V usage is TRBV5-1 and J usage is TRBJ1-2, with 8 bases lining up with TRBD1. CDR1 is SGHRS, CDR2 YFSETQ, per germline. Trimming took 4 bases from V and 4 from J; bases not matched to a gene: 9. CDR3 length: 15 amino acids. In nucleotides, the CDR3 is TGCGCCAGCAGCGTCGAACAGGGGGAGTTCTATGGCTACACCTTC. Protein sequence: CASSVEQGEFYGYTF.

The V gene is TRBV5-1, the J gene TRBJ2-3; D is uncertain. CDR1 and CDR2 (germline): SGHRS, YFSETQ. The V gene lost 1 base and the J gene lost 2 bases, with 11 bases spanning the gap. The CDR3 spans 15 residues. The CDR3 bases are TGCGCCAGCAGCTTGACAGTACCCAACACAGATACGCAGTATTTT. It specifies CASSLTVPNTDTQYF.

This chain links TRBV5-1 with TRBJ1-2, with TRBD1 matching 7 bases. V shed 3 bases and J 4 bases; nucleotides not matched to a gene: 12. The CDR3 is 16 residues long. The germline V gene has CDR1 SGHRS and CDR2 YFSETQ. CDR3: CASSSAPGQPFYGYTF. The DNA of the CDR3 is TGCGCCAGCAGCTCAGCCCCGGGACAGCCCTTCTATGGCTACACCTTC.

Only one count was recorded for this clone. CDR3 residues: CASSPTGQGGETQYF. CDR3 in DNA: TGTGCCAGCTCCCCGACCGGGCAGGGAGGCGAGACCCAGTACTTC. The chain recombines TRBV6-5 with TRBJ2-5, with a weak D call TRBD2 (6 bases). CDR1 is MNHEY and CDR2 is SVGAGI in the germline V gene. This CDR3 comprises 15 residues. Trimming cost V 8 bases and J 5 bases, with 21 bases left between them.

The CDR3 spells CATSRTGTGDYGYTF. The CDR3 DNA is TGTGCCACCAGCAGAACCGGGACAGGGGACTATGGCTACACCTTC. This chain connects TRBV15 to TRBJ1-2, with 10 bases identical to TRBD1. The V segment lost 2 bases and the J segment 3 bases; nucleotides outside the gene matches: 3. Germline assignment: CDR1 LNHNV and CDR2 YYDKDF (reference sequence). The CDR3 covers 15 residues.

The chain is built from TRBV27 and TRBJ1-1; D might be TRBD1 (6 bases). Germline V gene data show CDR1 as MNHEY and CDR2 as SMNVEV (reference sequence). V dropped 4 bases and J dropped 0 bases, with 12 bases sitting between them. The CDR3 has 15 residues. Here the CDR3 DNA reads TGTGCCAGCAGTTCGCTATACAGGGTGAACACTGAAGCTTTCTTT. Translation gives CASSSLYRVNTEAFF.

The V gene is TRBV5-4, the J gene TRBJ2-3; 13 bases match TRBD2. This CDR3 has 16 residues. The germline V gene encodes CDR1 SGHNT and CDR2 YYREEE (reference sequence). With V trimmed by 4 bases and J by 3 bases, 5 bases remained unmatched. This CDR3 is CASSGGTSGETDTQYF. In DNA form, the CDR3 reads TGTGCCAGCAGCGGGGGGACTAGCGGGGAGACAGATACGCAGTATTTT. Supplemented by reference TRBV5-4 and TRBJ2-3, the full variable domain reads ETGVTQSPTHLIKTRGQQVTLRCSSQSGHNTVSWYQQALGQGPQFIFQYYREEENGRGNFPPRFSGLQFPNYSSELNVNALELDDSALYLCASSGGTSGETDTQYFGPGTRLTVL.

The rearrangement joins TRBV7-2 to TRBJ2-3; 12 bases agree with TRBD2. Germline V gives CDR1 SGHTA, CDR2 FQGNSA. The CDR3 has 15 residues. V lost 6 bases, J lost 7 bases, and 8 bases stayed unmatched. CDR3 loop: CASRPLAGGPNTQYF. DNA of the CDR3: TGTGCCAGCAGGCCTCTAGCGGGGGGGCCGAATACGCAGTATTTT.

This chain links TRBV6-5 with TRBJ1-2; a weak D match, TRBD1 (5 bases). Trimming left V 6 bases short and J 8 bases short, with 22 bases between. CDR3 length: 15 amino acids. CDR1 MNHEY and CDR2 SVGAGI come from the germline V gene. CDR3 in amino acids: CASRVDIRINGGYTF. The CDR3, as DNA: TGTGCCAGCAGGGTGGACATTCGCATAAATGGGGGCTACACCTTC.

V usage is TRBV7-9 and J usage is TRBJ2-3, with D possibly being TRBD2 (7 bases). CDR1 SEHNR and CDR2 FQNEAQ come from the germline V gene (reference sequence). This CDR3 contains 15 residues. V lost 2 bases to trimming and J lost 2 bases, with 11 bases between them. The CDR3 nucleotides read TGTGCCAGCAGCTTACAAGGGGGGGCCACAGATACGCAGTATTTT. Translating it yields CASSLQGGATDTQYF.

This clone was detected once. The chain combines TRBV18 with TRBJ1-1; D not resolved. V lost 3 bases and J lost 1, with 3 bases in between. CDR3 size: 12 residues. The V gene's germline CDR1 is KGHSH and CDR2 LQKENI. The CDR3 reads CASSPSNTEAFF. CDR3 DNA sequence: TGTGCCAGCTCACCCTCGAACACTGAAGCTTTCTTT.

The V call is TRBV29-1, the J call TRBJ2-3; D is perhaps TRBD1 (5 bases). The germline gives CDR1 SQVTM, CDR2 ANQGSEA. This CDR3 spans 12 amino acids. V was clipped by 5 bases and J by 2 bases, with 8 bases between them. The CDR3 is CSVQGFTDTQYF. The DNA for the CDR3 is TGCAGCGTTCAGGGTTTCACAGATACGCAGTATTTT.

The V gene is TRBV5-4, the J gene TRBJ2-5, with no clear D. V shed 0 bases and J shed 2 bases, with 8 bases lying between them. The CDR3 totals 14 residues. Germline V CDR1 and CDR2: SGHNT, YYREEE (reference sequence). The CDR3 loop is CASSLDAYQETQYF. The CDR3, as DNA: TGTGCCAGCAGCTTGGATGCCTATCAAGAGACCCAGTACTTC. Based on the CDR3 plus reference TRBV5-4 and TRBJ2-5, the full variable domain is ETGVTQSPTHLIKTRGQQVTLRCSSQSGHNTVSWYQQALGQGPQFIFQYYREEENGRGNFPPRFSGLQFPNYSSELNVNALELDDSALYLCASSLDAYQETQYFGPGTRLLVL.

The J gene is TRBJ2-7, the V gene TRBV6-5, with D tentatively TRBD1 (6 bases). The germline CDR1 and CDR2 sequences are MNHEY and SVGAGI. The germline V and J ends were trimmed by 4 bases and 0 bases, with 13 bases remaining between them. The CDR3 sequence is 15 residues long. CDR3 sequence (DNA): TGTGCCAGCAGTTCCCCAGGGGTACCCTCCTACGAGCAGTACTTC. It yields the protein CASSSPGVPSYEQYF.

The V call is TRBV9, the J call TRBJ2-7, with 8 positions matching TRBD2. J was trimmed by 2 bases and V by 4 bases; bases with no gene match: 5. The V gene's germline CDR1 is SGDLS and CDR2 YYNGEE. The CDR3 totals 14 residues. The CDR3 DNA reads as TGTGCCAGCAGCCCCCGGGGGGGCCCCTACGAGCAGTACTTC. Encoded protein: CASSPRGGPYEQYF.

This chain connects TRBV3-1 (or the pseudogene TRBV3-2) to TRBJ2-5; 9 bases are a match to TRBD2. The length of the CDR3 is 16 residues. Germline V lookup: CDR1 LGHDT, CDR2 YNNKEL (reference sequence). After removal of 2 bases from V and 2 bases from J, the junction contained 6 bases not matched to a gene. CDR3 coding DNA: TGTGCCAGCAGCCAATCTTCGGCGGGGGGGCAAGAGACCCAGTACTTC. It codes for CASSQSSAGGQETQYF.